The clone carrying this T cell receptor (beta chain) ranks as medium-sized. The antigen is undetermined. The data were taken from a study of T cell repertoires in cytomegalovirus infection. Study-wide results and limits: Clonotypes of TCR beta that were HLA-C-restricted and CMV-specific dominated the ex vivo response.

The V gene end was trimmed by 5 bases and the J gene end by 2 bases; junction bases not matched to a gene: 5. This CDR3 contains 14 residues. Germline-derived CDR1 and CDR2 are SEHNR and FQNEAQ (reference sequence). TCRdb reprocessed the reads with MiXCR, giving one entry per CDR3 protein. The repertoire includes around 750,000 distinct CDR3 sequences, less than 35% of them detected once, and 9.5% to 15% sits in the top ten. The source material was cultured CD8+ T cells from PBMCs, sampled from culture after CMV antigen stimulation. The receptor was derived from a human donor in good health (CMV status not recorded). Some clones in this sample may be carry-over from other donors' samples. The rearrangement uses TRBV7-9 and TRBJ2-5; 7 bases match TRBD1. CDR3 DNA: TGTGCCAGCAGCCAGGGACAGCAACAAGAGACCCAGTACTTC. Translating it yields CASSQGQQQETQYF.